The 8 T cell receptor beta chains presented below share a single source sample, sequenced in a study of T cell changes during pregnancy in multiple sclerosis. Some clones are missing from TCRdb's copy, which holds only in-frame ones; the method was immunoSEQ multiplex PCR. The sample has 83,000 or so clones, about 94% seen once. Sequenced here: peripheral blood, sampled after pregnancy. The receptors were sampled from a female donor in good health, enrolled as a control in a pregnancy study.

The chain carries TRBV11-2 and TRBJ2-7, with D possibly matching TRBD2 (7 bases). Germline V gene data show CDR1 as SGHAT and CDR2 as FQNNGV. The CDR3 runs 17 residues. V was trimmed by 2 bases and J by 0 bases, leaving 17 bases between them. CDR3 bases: TGTGCCAGCAGCTTAAACCCCTCCGGGGGGCGCTCCTACGAGCAGTACTTC. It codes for CASSLNPSGGRSYEQYF.

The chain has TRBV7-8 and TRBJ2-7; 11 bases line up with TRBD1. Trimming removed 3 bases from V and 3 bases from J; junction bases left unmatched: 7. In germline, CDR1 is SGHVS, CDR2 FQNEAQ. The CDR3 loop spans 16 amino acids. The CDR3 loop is CASSFRPGTGGYEQYF. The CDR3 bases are TGTGCCAGCAGCTTCAGGCCCGGGACAGGGGGCTACGAGCAGTACTTC.

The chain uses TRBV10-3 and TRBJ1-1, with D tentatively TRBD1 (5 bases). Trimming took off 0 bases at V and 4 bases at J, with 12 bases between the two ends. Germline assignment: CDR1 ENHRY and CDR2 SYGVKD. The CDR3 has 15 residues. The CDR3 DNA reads TGTGCCATCAGTGAGTCCAGGGTCTGGGGCACTGAAGCTTTCTTT. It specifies CAISESRVWGTEAFF.

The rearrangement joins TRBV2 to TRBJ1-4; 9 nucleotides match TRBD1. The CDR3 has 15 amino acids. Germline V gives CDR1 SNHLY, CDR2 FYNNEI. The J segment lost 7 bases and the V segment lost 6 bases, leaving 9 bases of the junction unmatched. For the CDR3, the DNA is TGTGCCAGCAGACCTAGTGGGACAGGGCCTGAAAAACTGTTTTTT. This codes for CASRPSGTGPEKLFF.

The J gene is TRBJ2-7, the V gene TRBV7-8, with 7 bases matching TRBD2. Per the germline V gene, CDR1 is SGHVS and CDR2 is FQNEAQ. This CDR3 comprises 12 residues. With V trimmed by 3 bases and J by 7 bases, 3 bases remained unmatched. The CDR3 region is CASSLTSSEQYF. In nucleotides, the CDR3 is TGTGCCAGCAGCTTGACTAGCAGTGAGCAGTACTTC.

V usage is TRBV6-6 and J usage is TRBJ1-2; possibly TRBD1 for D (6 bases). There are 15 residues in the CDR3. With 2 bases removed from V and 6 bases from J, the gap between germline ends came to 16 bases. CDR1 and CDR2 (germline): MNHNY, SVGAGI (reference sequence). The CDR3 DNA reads TGTGCCAGCAGTTACGGTGGGGGCCAAGGGGATGGCTACACCTTC. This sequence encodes CASSYGGGQGDGYTF.

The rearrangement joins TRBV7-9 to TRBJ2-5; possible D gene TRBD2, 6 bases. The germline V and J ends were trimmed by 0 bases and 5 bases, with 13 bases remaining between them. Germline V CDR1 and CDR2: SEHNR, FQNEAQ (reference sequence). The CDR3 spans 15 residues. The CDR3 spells CASSLAGDFGETQYF. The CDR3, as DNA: TGTGCCAGCAGCTTAGCCGGGGACTTCGGGGAGACCCAGTACTTC.

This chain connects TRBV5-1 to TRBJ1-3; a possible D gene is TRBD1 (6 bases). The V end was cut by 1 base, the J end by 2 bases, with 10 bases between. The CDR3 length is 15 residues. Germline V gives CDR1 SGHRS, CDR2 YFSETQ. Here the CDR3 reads CASSLSAGAGNTIYF. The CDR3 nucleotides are TGCGCCAGCAGCTTGTCGGCAGGGGCTGGAAACACCATATATTTT.